This passage covers 16 T cell receptor beta chains from one sample sequenced in a study of T cell responses to AZD1222 COVID-19 vaccine. The table came from immunoSEQ multiplex PCR; TCRdb's copy has only in-frame clones and leaves some out. Of roughly 120,000 clones listed, roughly 90% are singletons. This sample comprised peripheral blood, obtained on day 0 of AZD1222 vaccination. These receptors were taken from an adult in good health.

This clone has a single count. The V and J genes are TRBV30 and TRBJ1-6, with 10 bases aligning to TRBD1. The CDR3 totals 16 residues. The germline CDR1 and CDR2 sequences are GTSNPN and SVGIG (reference sequence). The junction had 8 bases not matched to a gene; V was cut back by 4 bases and J by 5 bases. The chain's CDR3 is CAWTLTGTGDNSPLHF. The DNA for the CDR3 is TGTGCCTGGACCCTAACCGGGACAGGGGATAATTCACCCCTCCACTTT. Full variable domain (missing parts from reference TRBV30 and TRBJ1-6): SQTIHQWPATLVQPVGSPLSLECTVEGTSNPNLYWYRQAAGRGLQLLFYSVGIGQISSEVPQNLSASRPQDRQFILSSKKLLLSDSGFYLCAWTLTGTGDNSPLHFGNGTRLTVT.

A single count supports this clone. The V call is TRBV5-1, the J call TRBJ1-1; D remains unclear. The CDR3 is made up of 14 amino acids. Germline loops: CDR1 SGHRS, CDR2 YFSETQ. Trimming left V 3 bases short and J 5 bases short, with 14 bases between. CDR3 sequence reads: CASSSPGLGTEAFF. The CDR3 DNA reads as TGCGCCAGCAGCTCGCCAGGTTTGGGGACTGAAGCTTTCTTT. The whole variable domain, filled in from reference TRBV5-1 and TRBJ1-1, reads KAGVTQTPRYLIKTRGQQVTLSCSPISGHRSVSWYQQTPGQGLQFLFEYFSETQRNKGNFPGRFSGRQFSNSRSEMNVSTLELGDSALYLCASSSPGLGTEAFFGQGTRLTVV.

The chain links TRBV4-3 to TRBJ1-6; 8 nucleotides line up with TRBD1. V dropped 4 bases and J dropped 10; count of bases not matched to a gene: 9. Germline lookup yields CDR1 LGHNA and CDR2 YSLEER. The CDR3 loop spans 15 amino acids. In DNA, the CDR3 is TGCGCCAGCAGCCGAGACAGGGGTCGTTCCTCACCCCTCCACTTT. Translation: CASSRDRGRSSPLHF.

This clone occurred once. The CDR3 sequence is CASSLSGNSNQPQHF. CDR3 nucleotides: TGTGCCAGCAGCTTAAGCGGAAATAGCAATCAGCCCCAGCATTTT. V is TRBV7-9 and J is TRBJ1-5; no clear D. Germline V lookup: CDR1 SEHNR, CDR2 FQNEAQ (reference sequence). The CDR3 extends over 15 amino acids. V was trimmed by 2 bases and J by 0 bases, leaving 8 bases between them.

The count of this clone is one. The chain couples TRBV29-1 to TRBJ1-5; 8 nucleotides agree with TRBD1. CDR1 and CDR2 (germline): SQVTM, ANQGSEA. The CDR3 is 15 amino acids. Trimming removed 4 bases from V and 2 bases from J; junction bases left unmatched: 7. The CDR3: CSVASNRGGNQPQHF. The CDR3 nucleotides are TGCAGCGTTGCCTCGAACAGGGGGGGCAATCAGCCCCAGCATTTT.

This chain links TRBV6-2 or TRBV6-3 with TRBJ2-7, with D hard to call. Germline CDR1 MNHEY, CDR2 SVGEGT. Trimming stripped 2 bases from V and 3 bases from J, with 8 bases between. This CDR3 has 13 amino acids. The CDR3 bases are TGTGCCAGCAGTTACATTTACGTCTACGAGCAGTACTTC. Its translation: CASSYIYVYEQYF.

V gene TRBV11-3 combines with J gene TRBJ2-1, with TRBD2 as a possible D gene (6 bases). CDR1 is SGHNT, CDR2 YENEEA, per germline. The CDR3 sequence is 16 residues long. Trimming cost V 5 bases and J 4 bases, with 18 bases left between them. For the CDR3, the DNA is TGTGCCAGCAGCCCGTTTGGCGGGACGGAGTACAATGAGCAGTTCTTC. Translating it yields CASSPFGGTEYNEQFF.

This sequence joins TRBV7-2 and TRBJ2-7; the match to TRBD1 covers 7 bases. V shed 3 bases, J shed 2 bases, and the junction held 4 bases outside the gene matches. CDR1 is SGHTA, CDR2 FQGNSA, per germline. The CDR3 has 14 residues. The CDR3, as DNA: TGTGCCAGCAGCTTTTACAGGGGTCCCTACGAGCAGTACTTC. Translating it yields CASSFYRGPYEQYF.

The V call is TRBV9, the J call TRBJ2-7, with D maybe TRBD2 (5 bases). The CDR3 totals 15 residues. V lost 4 bases, J lost 3 bases, and 17 bases lay in between. Germline V gene data show CDR1 as SGDLS and CDR2 as YYNGEE. The CDR3 DNA sequence: TGTGCCAGCAGCCTCGAAGGAGAGGGTAGCTACGAGCAGTACTTC. Protein: CASSLEGEGSYEQYF.

V gene TRBV12-3 or TRBV12-4 combines with J gene TRBJ1-5; 7 bases line up with TRBD1. V lost 3 bases, J lost 5 bases, and 1 base stayed unmatched. This CDR3 region has 13 residues. The CDR3 bases are TGTGCCAGCAGTTTCACAGGGGATCAGCCCCAGCATTTT. Its protein is CASSFTGDQPQHF.

The chain combines TRBV6-1 with TRBJ1-3; D call uncertain. CDR3 length equals 17 residues. V was clipped by 1 base and J by 0 bases, with 13 bases between them. Germline CDR1 reads MNHNS; CDR2 reads SASEGT. The CDR3: CASSEGLRADSGNTIYF. The CDR3 DNA reads as TGTGCCAGCAGTGAAGGGCTTCGGGCTGACTCTGGAAACACCATATATTTT.

The chain employs TRBV5-5 and TRBJ1-2, with D hard to call. Trimming left V 4 bases short and J 4 bases short, with 17 bases between. Germline V gene sequence: CDR1 SGHKS, CDR2 YYEKEE (reference sequence). The CDR3 covers 15 residues. Here the CDR3 reads CASSNRGVLGYGYTF. Written as DNA, the CDR3 is TGTGCCAGCAGCAATCGCGGGGTTCTCGGCTATGGCTACACCTTC.

The chain is built from TRBV3-1 (or the pseudogene TRBV3-2) and TRBJ2-5; D tentatively fits TRBD1 or TRBD2 (5 bases each). The CDR3 is made up of 12 amino acids. Germline V gives CDR1 LGHDT, CDR2 YNNKEL (reference sequence). The ends were cut back, 4 bases at V and 5 bases at J, with 8 bases in the middle. This CDR3 is CASSLWGETQYF. Here the CDR3 DNA reads TGTGCCAGCAGCCTGTGGGGGGAGACCCAGTACTTC.

V is TRBV6-5 and J is TRBJ2-3; TRBD2 matches at 10 bases. This CDR3 comprises 14 residues. The ends lost 6 bases at V and 4 bases at J; junction bases unmatched: 4. Germline loops: CDR1 MNHEY, CDR2 SVGAGI. CDR3 DNA sequence: TGTGCCAGCAGCGTAGCGGGGGGTTCAGATACGCAGTATTTT. Translating gives CASSVAGGSDTQYF.

CDR3 coding DNA: TGTGCCAGCAGCGGGACTAGCGGGGAGACCCAGTACTTC. Translated: CASSGTSGETQYF. This chain joins TRBV28 and TRBJ2-5, with 12 bases lining up with TRBD2. The germline gives CDR1 MDHEN, CDR2 SYDVKM. After removal of 6 bases from V and 5 bases from J, the junction contained 1 base not matched to a gene. The length of the CDR3 is 13 residues.

The chain joins TRBV5-6 to TRBJ1-1; D gene unclear. The length of the CDR3 is 13 residues. Trimming took off 4 bases at V and 1 base at J, with 8 bases between the two ends. The germline CDR1 and CDR2 sequences are SGHDT and YYEEEE. CDR3 coding DNA: TGTGCCAGCAGCCGGACGCCGAACACTGAAGCTTTCTTT. As protein: CASSRTPNTEAFF.